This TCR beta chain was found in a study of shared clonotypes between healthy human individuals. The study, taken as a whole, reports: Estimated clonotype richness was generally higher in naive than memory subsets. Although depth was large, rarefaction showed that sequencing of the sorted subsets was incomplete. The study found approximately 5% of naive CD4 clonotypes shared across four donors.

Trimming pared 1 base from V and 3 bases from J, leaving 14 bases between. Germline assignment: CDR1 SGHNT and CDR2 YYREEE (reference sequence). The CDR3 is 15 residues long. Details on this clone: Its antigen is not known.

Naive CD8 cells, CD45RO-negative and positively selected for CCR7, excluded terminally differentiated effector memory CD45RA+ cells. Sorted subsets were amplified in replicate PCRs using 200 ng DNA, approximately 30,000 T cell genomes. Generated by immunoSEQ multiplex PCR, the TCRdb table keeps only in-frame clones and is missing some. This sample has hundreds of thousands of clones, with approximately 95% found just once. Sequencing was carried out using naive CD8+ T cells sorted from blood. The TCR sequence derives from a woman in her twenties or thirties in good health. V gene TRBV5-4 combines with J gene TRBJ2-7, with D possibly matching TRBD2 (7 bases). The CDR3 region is CASSLRPGEGYEQYF. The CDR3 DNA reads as TGTGCCAGCAGCTTGAGGCCAGGGGAGGGCTACGAGCAGTACTTC.